One sample yielded the 16 T cell receptor beta chains listed below, sequenced in a study of OX40 agonist ivuxolimab in advanced cancers. Data came from immunoSEQ multiplex PCR; TCRdb stores just in-frame clones and leaves some out. The sample shows approximately 100,000 clones, about 90% of them seen only once. This specimen consisted of CD4+ or CD8+ T cells sorted from blood, obtained in a trial of the OX40 agonist ivuxolimab. These receptors were collected from an adult with an advanced solid tumor such as melanoma, head and neck, liver or kidney cancer.

The CDR3 loop reads CASSPPAGAGANVLTF. The CDR3, as DNA: TGTGCCAGCTCACCCCCGGCTGGGGCTGGGGCCAACGTCCTGACTTTC. The chain joins TRBV18 to TRBJ2-6; D not resolved. The CDR3 covers 16 residues. The germline CDR1 and CDR2 sequences are KGHSH and LQKENI. The V gene lost 3 bases and the J gene lost 2 bases, with 11 bases spanning the gap.

V usage is TRBV29-1 and J usage is TRBJ1-6, with TRBD1 as a possible D gene (6 bases). Trimming left V 0 bases short and J 4 bases short, with 25 bases between. CDR1 is SQVTM and CDR2 is ANQGSEA in the germline V gene. CDR3 size: 20 residues. The DNA for the CDR3 is TGCAGCGTTGAAGAAAAAAGTCGACAGGCAGAAGGGGATTATAATTCACCCCTCCACTTT. Its translation: CSVEEKSRQAEGDYNSPLHF.

The chain employs TRBV6-4 and TRBJ2-7; unclear D gene. Germline CDR1 and CDR2: MRHNA and SNTAGT. V lost 2 bases to trimming and J lost 4 bases, with 21 bases between them. The CDR3 is 17 residues long. Here the CDR3 reads CASSDRSNQQIRYEQYF. In DNA form, the CDR3 reads TGTGCCAGCAGTGACCGGTCAAACCAACAGATACGATACGAGCAGTACTTC.

The rearrangement joins TRBV28 to TRBJ1-5; TRBD1 aligns across 8 bases. Trimming at V came to 5 bases and at J to 10 bases, leaving 13 bases not matched to a gene. The CDR3 runs to 15 residues. CDR1 is MDHEN and CDR2 is SYDVKM in the germline V gene. The CDR3 nucleotides read TGTGCCAGCAGTCCGCAACAGGGGGGCGGGAGCCCCCAGCATTTT. It specifies CASSPQQGGGSPQHF.

The V and J genes are TRBV9 and TRBJ2-1, with D unresolved. From germline, CDR1 is SGDLS and CDR2 YYNGEE. The CDR3 loop spans 14 amino acids. V shed 3 bases and J shed 4 bases, with 11 bases lying between them. The CDR3, as DNA: TGTGCCAGCAGCGCCGTAGCCACATACAATGAGCAGTTCTTC. Amino acid sequence: CASSAVATYNEQFF.

The count of this clone is one. The V and J genes are TRBV2 and TRBJ2-2; D call uncertain. The CDR3 runs 16 residues. Looked up from germline, CDR1 is SNHLY and CDR2 is FYNNEI. V lost 1 base and J lost 0, with 9 bases in between. The CDR3 spells CASSEEGHPNTGELFF. The DNA of the CDR3 is TGTGCCAGCAGTGAAGAAGGGCATCCGAACACCGGGGAGCTGTTTTTT.

The chain has TRBV7-2 and TRBJ2-2; D might be TRBD2 (6 bases). V lost 3 bases, J lost 7 bases, and 12 bases lay in between. The CDR3 covers 14 residues. Germline lookup yields CDR1 SGHTA and CDR2 FQGNSA. The chain's CDR3 is CASSLWRGSGELFF. The CDR3 DNA reads as TGTGCCAGCAGCTTGTGGCGGGGAAGCGGGGAGCTGTTTTTT.

The chain is built from TRBV4-1 and TRBJ1-1, with 7 positions matching TRBD1. V shed 4 bases, J shed 4 bases, and the junction held 12 bases outside the gene matches. Germline-derived CDR1 and CDR2 are MGHRA and YSYEKL. CDR3 size: 16 residues. This chain's CDR3 is CASSPSPTGIFTEAFF. The CDR3 DNA follows: TGCGCCAGCAGCCCTTCCCCGACAGGGATTTTCACTGAAGCTTTCTTT.

The V call is TRBV7-9, the J call TRBJ1-2, with no clear D. The CDR3 covers 12 residues. The V gene lost 1 base and the J gene lost 9 bases, with 9 bases spanning the gap. Germline V CDR1 and CDR2: SEHNR, FQNEAQ (reference sequence). CDR3 region: CASSLEASRYTF. CDR3 nucleotides: TGTGCCAGCAGCTTAGAAGCCAGTCGCTACACCTTC.

This chain links TRBV4-3 with TRBJ2-3, with 15 positions matching TRBD2. Germline V gene data show CDR1 as LGHNA and CDR2 as YSLEER. The CDR3 totals 20 residues. V trimming: 0 bases; J trimming: 5 bases; junction bases outside the gene matches: 12. For the CDR3, the DNA is TGCGCCAGCAGCCAAGATAGGACTAGCGGGGGGGCCTCGTTTCTAGATACGCAGTATTTT. It specifies CASSQDRTSGGASFLDTQYF.

The rearrangement joins TRBV11-2 to TRBJ2-7; D could derive from TRBD1 or TRBD2 (6 bases each). The V gene lost 5 bases and the J gene lost 0 bases, with 14 bases spanning the gap. Germline V gives CDR1 SGHAT, CDR2 FQNNGV. The CDR3 is made up of 15 amino acids. CDR3 sequence: CASSHRGTPSYEQYF. The CDR3 region has the DNA TGTGCCAGCAGCCACCGCGGGACACCCTCCTACGAGCAGTACTTC.

The chain uses TRBV30 and TRBJ1-3; D possibly corresponds to TRBD1 (5 bases). The CDR3 length is 13 residues. V was clipped by 3 bases and J by 4 bases, with 10 bases between them. The germline CDR1 and CDR2 sequences are GTSNPN and SVGIG (reference sequence). The CDR3 here is CAWSVGDGNTIYF. The DNA for the CDR3 is TGTGCCTGGAGCGTGGGGGACGGAAACACCATATATTTT.

V gene TRBV6-1 combines with J gene TRBJ2-7; D is unclear. V gave up 0 bases and J gave up 4 bases, with 4 bases separating them. The CDR3 totals 12 residues. Germline V gene data show CDR1 as MNHNS and CDR2 as SASEGT. Here the CDR3 DNA reads TGTGCCAGCAGTGAAGCTAAATACGAGCAGTACTTC. Residues: CASSEAKYEQYF.

The genes are TRBV7-9 and TRBJ2-7; 7 bases are a match to TRBD1. The CDR3 runs to 19 residues. Trimming took 1 base from V and 4 from J; bases not matched to a gene: 19. Germline V lookup: CDR1 SEHNR, CDR2 FQNEAQ (reference sequence). The CDR3 is CASSLENRIRMGQRYEQYF. CDR3 nucleotides: TGTGCCAGCAGCTTAGAGAACCGTATTCGTATGGGACAGCGGTACGAGCAGTACTTC.

The J gene is TRBJ2-7, the V gene TRBV2, with 7 bases matching TRBD1. The CDR3 extends over 13 amino acids. The ends lost 6 bases at V and 2 bases at J; junction bases unmatched: 4. Germline V CDR1 and CDR2: SNHLY, FYNNEI. In DNA, the CDR3 is TGTGCCAGCAGGGACAGGAAGGCCTACGAGCAGTACTTC. Translated: CASRDRKAYEQYF.

V and J are TRBV7-3 and TRBJ2-2; D gene uncertain. This CDR3 has 12 amino acids. Deletions cut 2 bases from V and 4 bases from J, with 2 bases between. The germline gives CDR1 SGHTA, CDR2 FQGTGA. The chain's CDR3 is CASSLSTGELFF. The CDR3 DNA reads as TGTGCCAGCAGCTTATCCACCGGGGAGCTGTTTTTT.